A selection of T cell receptor beta chains follows, all from one sample in a study of T cell clones after liver transplantation. Measured with immunoSEQ multiplex PCR; TCRdb has only the in-frame clones, and not every one. This table holds under 90,000 clones, 80% found once. The sample was CD4+ T cells from blood, taken before liver transplant. Receptors originate from a human donor who received a liver transplant. Both conserved end residues are part of each CDR3. The D gene is left open where the match is weak. Clone size, where shown, is once, few, many, or a class for clones that have expanded.

DNA: TGTGCCAGCAGCCGCCGGGGGCAGCCCCAGCATTTT
CDR3: CASSRRGQPQHF
D: -
J: TRBJ1-5
size: -
V: TRBV6-6

DNA: TGTGCCAGCAGTTTATTCACAGGGGAGCAGTACTTC
CDR3: CASSLFTGEQYF
D: -
J: TRBJ2-7
size: -
V: TRBV28

DNA: TGTGCCAGCAGCTGGGACAGGTACAATGAGCAGTTCTTC
CDR3: CASSWDRYNEQFF
D: TRBD1
J: TRBJ2-1
size: -
V: TRBV7-2

DNA: TGCGCCAGCAGCCGGATAAGGGGGTATACTGAAGCTTTCTTT
CDR3: CASSRIRGYTEAFF
D: -
J: TRBJ1-1
size: -
V: TRBV4-3

DNA: TGTGCCAGCAGCACAGGGAACAATGAGCAGTTCTTC
CDR3: CASSTGNNEQFF
D: -
J: TRBJ2-1
size: once
V: TRBV6-4

DNA: TGTGCCACCAGCAGGGGAGTCGGGGAAAAACTGTTTTTT
CDR3: CATSRGVGEKLFF
D: -
J: TRBJ1-4
size: once
V: TRBV15

DNA: TGTGCCAGCAGCCCCTCAGAAGACGCTAACTATGGCTACACCTTC
CDR3: CASSPSEDANYGYTF
D: -
J: TRBJ1-2
size: -
V: TRBV7-2

DNA: TGTGCCAGCAGATGGGGTGGGAGAGAGAACACCGGGGAGCTGTTTTTT
CDR3: CASRWGGRENTGELFF
D: -
J: TRBJ2-2
size: -
V: TRBV28

DNA: TGCGCCAGCAGCTTACCCACGGGACAGGGAAAGGGGACCCAGTACTTC
CDR3: CASSLPTGQGKGTQYF
D: TRBD1
J: TRBJ2-5
size: -
V: TRBV5-1

DNA: TGCGCCAGCAGCTGGGGGGCGGGGAACACTGAAGCTTTCTTT
CDR3: CASSWGAGNTEAFF
D: -
J: TRBJ1-1
size: -
V: TRBV5-1

DNA: TGTGCCAGCAGTCGGACACCCACAGATACGCAGTATTTT
CDR3: CASSRTPTDTQYF
D: -
J: TRBJ2-3
size: -
V: TRBV6-5

DNA: TGTGCCAGCAGCGCCTTCCCCTCCTACGAGCAGTACTTC
CDR3: CASSAFPSYEQYF
D: -
J: TRBJ2-7
size: few
V: TRBV9

DNA: TGCAGCGCTGCGCCAATAGCGGTTAGCACAGATACGCAGTATTTT
CDR3: CSAAPIAVSTDTQYF
D: -
J: TRBJ2-3
size: few
V: TRBV29-1

DNA: TGTGCCTGGAACCGGGGTTTAGGCGGCACTGAAGCTTTCTTT
CDR3: CAWNRGLGGTEAFF
D: -
J: TRBJ1-1
size: -
V: TRBV30

DNA: TGCGCCAGCAGAATGACAGGGGTCTACGAGCAGTACTTC
CDR3: CASRMTGVYEQYF
D: TRBD1
J: TRBJ2-7
size: -
V: TRBV5-1

DNA: TGCGCCAGCAGCTTGGGGCAGGACGGTGAAAAACTGTTTTTT
CDR3: CASSLGQDGEKLFF
D: -
J: TRBJ1-4
size: -
V: TRBV5-1

DNA: TGTGCCAGCAGCAAGGGGTTTGACGATGGCTACACCTTC
CDR3: CASSKGFDDGYTF
D: -
J: TRBJ1-2
size: few
V: TRBV9

DNA: TGCGCCAGCAGCTTGGGAGTACATTTCACTGAAGCTTTCTTT
CDR3: CASSLGVHFTEAFF
D: -
J: TRBJ1-1
size: once
V: TRBV5-1

DNA: TGCGCCAGCAGCAACTGGGACAAGAGCTCCTACGAGCAGTACTTC
CDR3: CASSNWDKSSYEQYF
D: -
J: TRBJ2-7
size: -
V: TRBV5-1

DNA: TGTGCCAGCAGTTTGGGGGACAGAGAGACCCAGTACTTC
CDR3: CASSLGDRETQYF
D: TRBD1
J: TRBJ2-5
size: -
V: TRBV28

DNA: TGCGCCAGCAGCCAAGACAGCCGGTCGACATCGGGGTACGAGCAGTACTTC
CDR3: CASSQDSRSTSGYEQYF
D: -
J: TRBJ2-7
size: -
V: TRBV4-3

DNA: TGCGCCAGCAGCTTGGCGCAGGGGCGGACTGAAGCTTTCTTT
CDR3: CASSLAQGRTEAFF
D: -
J: TRBJ1-1
size: -
V: TRBV5-1

DNA: TGCAGCGTTGAACCTGGAGGGAACTCCTACAATGAGCAGTTCTTC
CDR3: CSVEPGGNSYNEQFF
D: -
J: TRBJ2-1
size: -
V: TRBV29-1

DNA: TGTGCCAGCAGCGACCTTTCGTGGCGGGAGAGTCTGAGGGAGACCCAGTACTTC
CDR3: CASSDLSWRESLRETQYF
D: TRBD2
J: TRBJ2-5
size: -
V: TRBV5-8

DNA: TGCGCCAGCAGCCAAATGGGGGCAGGAAGCACAGATACGCAGTATTTT
CDR3: CASSQMGAGSTDTQYF
D: -
J: TRBJ2-3
size: -
V: TRBV4-1

DNA: TGTGCCAGTAGAAAGACAGGGGATGAAAAACTGTTTTTT
CDR3: CASRKTGDEKLFF
D: TRBD1
J: TRBJ1-4
size: -
V: TRBV19

DNA: TGTGCCAGCAGGGCGGGAGGTTCCTACAATGAGCAGTTCTTC
CDR3: CASRAGGSYNEQFF
D: TRBD2
J: TRBJ2-1
size: -
V: TRBV19

DNA: TGTGCCAGCAGTGAATTCGCGACATCTGCCCAGCATTTT
CDR3: CASSEFATSAQHF
D: -
J: TRBJ1-5
size: -
V: TRBV2

DNA: TGTGCCAGCCGAAGACAGGGGGCCCTTCGCGAGCAGTACTTC
CDR3: CASRRQGALREQYF
D: TRBD1
J: TRBJ2-7
size: few
V: TRBV6-1

DNA: TGCGCCAGCAGCCAAGTTAGGACTAGCGGGAGGTTCAGCACAGATACGCAGTATTTT
CDR3: CASSQVRTSGRFSTDTQYF
D: TRBD2
J: TRBJ2-3
size: -
V: TRBV4-1

DNA: TGCGCCAGCAGCCGAGGACGGGGGGAGACCCAGTACTTC
CDR3: CASSRGRGETQYF
D: -
J: TRBJ2-5
size: once
V: TRBV4-1

DNA: TGTGCCAGCAGTCCCTGGACAGGGGTGGTTGGCACCATATATTTT
CDR3: CASSPWTGVVGTIYF
D: TRBD1
J: TRBJ1-3
size: -
V: TRBV28

DNA: TGTGCCAGCAGTCCGTTGGGGGCTGACACTGAAGCTTTCTTT
CDR3: CASSPLGADTEAFF
D: -
J: TRBJ1-1
size: once
V: TRBV27

DNA: TGTGCCAGCAGGCAGACGGATAGCTCTGGAAACACCATATATTTT
CDR3: CASRQTDSSGNTIYF
D: -
J: TRBJ1-3
size: -
V: TRBV4-2

DNA: TGTGCCAGCAGAGTGTGGAGGGGAGGAGGGTATGGCTACACCTTC
CDR3: CASRVWRGGGYGYTF
D: -
J: TRBJ1-2
size: -
V: TRBV6-1

DNA: TGTGCCAGCAGTCTACGTGTAGCGTCACCCCTCCACTTT
CDR3: CASSLRVASPLHF
D: -
J: TRBJ1-6
size: -
V: TRBV28

DNA: TGTGCCAGTAGGGCCGGACAGACGAACACCGGGGAGCTGTTTTTT
CDR3: CASRAGQTNTGELFF
D: -
J: TRBJ2-2
size: few
V: TRBV19

DNA: TGTGCCAGCAGCCGTAGCGCGGGGTGGGCCGGGGAGCTGTTTTTT
CDR3: CASSRSAGWAGELFF
D: -
J: TRBJ2-2
size: -
V: TRBV6-5

DNA: TGTGCCAGCAGCCGGGGACCCAGGAACACCGGGGAGCTGTTTTTT
CDR3: CASSRGPRNTGELFF
D: -
J: TRBJ2-2
size: -
V: TRBV7-8

DNA: TGTGCCAGCAGTTTAGGGGGGGAAGAATACGAGCAGTACTTC
CDR3: CASSLGGEEYEQYF
D: TRBD2
J: TRBJ2-7
size: -
V: TRBV28

DNA: TGTGCCAGCTCACCCCGAAACGGGGGATTGGAGACCCAGTACTTC
CDR3: CASSPRNGGLETQYF
D: -
J: TRBJ2-5
size: -
V: TRBV18

DNA: TGTGCCAGCAGCGACCGGACAGGGGGCTATGGCTACACCTTC
CDR3: CASSDRTGGYGYTF
D: TRBD1
J: TRBJ1-2
size: once
V: TRBV5-4

DNA: TGTGCCAGCAGCAAAGTTAATCAGAAAACTAATGAAAAACTGTTTTTT
CDR3: CASSKVNQKTNEKLFF
D: -
J: TRBJ1-4
size: -
V: TRBV21-1

DNA: TGTGCCACCAGCAGCCCCTCTGGGGCCAACGTCCTGACTTTC
CDR3: CATSSPSGANVLTF
D: -
J: TRBJ2-6
size: -
V: TRBV15

DNA: TGTGCCAGCAGTCCAACGGGATCCACTGAAGCTTTCTTT
CDR3: CASSPTGSTEAFF
D: -
J: TRBJ1-1
size: -
V: TRBV11-3

DNA: TGTGCCAGCAGCTTGGTCGGATACAATGAGCAGTTCTTC
CDR3: CASSLVGYNEQFF
D: -
J: TRBJ2-1
size: -
V: TRBV5-6

DNA: TGCAGCGTTTTACAGGGTGAGGAGACCCAGTACTTC
CDR3: CSVLQGEETQYF
D: -
J: TRBJ2-5
size: once
V: TRBV29-1

DNA: TGCGCCAGCAGCTTGGGTAGCGGGAGAGATGAGCAGTTCTTC
CDR3: CASSLGSGRDEQFF
D: TRBD2
J: TRBJ2-1
size: -
V: TRBV5-1

DNA: TGTGCCAGCAGTGAAGTTCCTGGAAACACCATATATTTT
CDR3: CASSEVPGNTIYF
D: -
J: TRBJ1-3
size: -
V: TRBV6-1

DNA: TGTGCCAGTAGCCCCACTGGCACAGATACGCAGTATTTT
CDR3: CASSPTGTDTQYF
D: -
J: TRBJ2-3
size: -
V: TRBV19